This TCR beta chain was identified in a study of shared clonotypes between healthy human individuals. The ends were cut back, 5 bases at V and 2 bases at J, with 12 bases in the middle. The CDR3 has 14 residues. Germline CDR1 is MNHNY and CDR2 is SVGAGI (reference sequence). Every immunoSEQ plate was one replicate of a subset's evenly spread DNA. Replicate PCRs from sorted subsets contained around 200 ng DNA, which is around 29,000 T cell genomes. This table comes from immunoSEQ multiplex PCR, and its TCRdb copy is limited to in-frame clones, with some not included. The repertoire holds roughly 760,000 clones, with around 72% as singletons.

This sequence was found in a woman in her thirties in good health. The specimen was memory CD4+ T cells sorted from blood. Subset reported: CD45RA-negative fraction. The rearrangement links TRBV6-6 to TRBJ2-5, with D possibly TRBD1 on 6 matching bases. The CDR3, as DNA: TGTGCCAGCAGTACGCGAAGGGGGCAAGAGACCCAGTACTTC. Residues: CASSTRRGQETQYF.